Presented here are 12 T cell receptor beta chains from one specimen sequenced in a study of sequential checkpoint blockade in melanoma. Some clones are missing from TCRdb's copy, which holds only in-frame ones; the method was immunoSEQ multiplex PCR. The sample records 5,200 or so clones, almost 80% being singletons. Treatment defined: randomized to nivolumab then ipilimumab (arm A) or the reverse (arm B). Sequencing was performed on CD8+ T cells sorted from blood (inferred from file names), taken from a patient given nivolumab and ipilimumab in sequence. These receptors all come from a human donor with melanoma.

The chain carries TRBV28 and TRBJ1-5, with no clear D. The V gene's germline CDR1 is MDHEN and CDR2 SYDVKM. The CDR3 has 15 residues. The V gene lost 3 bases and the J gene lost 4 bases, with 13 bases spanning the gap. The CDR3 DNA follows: TGTGCCAGCAGTTTCAGGTCCCCCTTGAATCAGCCCCAGCATTTT. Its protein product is CASSFRSPLNQPQHF.

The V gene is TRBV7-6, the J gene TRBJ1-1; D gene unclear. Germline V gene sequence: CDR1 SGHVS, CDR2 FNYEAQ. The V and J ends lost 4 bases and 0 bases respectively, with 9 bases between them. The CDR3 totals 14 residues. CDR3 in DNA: TGTGCCAGCAGCTCGGGGTCAATGAACACTGAAGCTTTCTTT. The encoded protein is CASSSGSMNTEAFF.

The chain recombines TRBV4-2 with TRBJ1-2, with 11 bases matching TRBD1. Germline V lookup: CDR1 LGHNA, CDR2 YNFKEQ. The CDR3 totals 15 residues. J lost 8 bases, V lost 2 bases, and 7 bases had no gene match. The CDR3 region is CASSQPGQGASGYTF. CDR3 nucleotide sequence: TGTGCCAGCAGCCAACCCGGACAGGGGGCGTCCGGCTACACCTTC.

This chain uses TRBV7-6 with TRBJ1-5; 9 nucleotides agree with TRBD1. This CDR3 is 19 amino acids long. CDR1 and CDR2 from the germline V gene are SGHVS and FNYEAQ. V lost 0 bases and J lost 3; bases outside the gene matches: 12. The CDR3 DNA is TGTGCCAGCAGCTTAGCGTCTGGGTTGAGGACAGGGGCCAATCAGCCCCAGCATTTT. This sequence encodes CASSLASGLRTGANQPQHF.

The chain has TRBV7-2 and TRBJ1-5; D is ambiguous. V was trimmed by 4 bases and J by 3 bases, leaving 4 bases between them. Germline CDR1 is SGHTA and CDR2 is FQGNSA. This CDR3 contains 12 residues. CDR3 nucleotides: TGTGCCAGCAGCTCAGACAATCAGCCCCAGCATTTT. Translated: CASSSDNQPQHF. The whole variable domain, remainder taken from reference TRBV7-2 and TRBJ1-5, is GAGVSQSPSNKVTEKGKDVELRCDPISGHTALYWYRQSLGQGLEFLIYFQGNSAPDKSGLPSDRFSAERTGGSVSTLTIQRTQQEDSAVYLCASSSDNQPQHFGDGTRLSIL.

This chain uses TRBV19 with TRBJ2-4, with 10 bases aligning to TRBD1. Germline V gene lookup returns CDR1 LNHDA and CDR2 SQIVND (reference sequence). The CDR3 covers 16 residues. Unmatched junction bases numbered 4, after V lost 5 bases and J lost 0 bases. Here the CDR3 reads CASSGTGVLAKNIQYF. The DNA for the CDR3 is TGTGCCAGTAGTGGGACAGGGGTGTTAGCCAAAAACATTCAGTACTTC.

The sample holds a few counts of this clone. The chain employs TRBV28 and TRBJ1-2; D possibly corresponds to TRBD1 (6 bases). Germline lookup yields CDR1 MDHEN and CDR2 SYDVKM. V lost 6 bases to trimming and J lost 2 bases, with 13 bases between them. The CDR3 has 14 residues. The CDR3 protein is CASRERTVNYGYTF. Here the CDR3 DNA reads TGTGCCAGCAGGGAAAGGACAGTAAACTATGGCTACACCTTC.

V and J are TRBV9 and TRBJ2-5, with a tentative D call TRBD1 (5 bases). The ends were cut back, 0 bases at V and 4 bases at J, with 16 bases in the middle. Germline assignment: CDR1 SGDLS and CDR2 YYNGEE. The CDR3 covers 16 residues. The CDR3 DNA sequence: TGTGCCAGCAGCGTAGGGGCAGGGTCTTTATCAGAGACCCAGTACTTC. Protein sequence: CASSVGAGSLSETQYF.

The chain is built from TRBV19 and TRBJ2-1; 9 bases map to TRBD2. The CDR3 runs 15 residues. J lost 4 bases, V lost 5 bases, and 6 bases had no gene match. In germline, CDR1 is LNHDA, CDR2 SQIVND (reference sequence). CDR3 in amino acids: CASSLTSGDYNEQFF. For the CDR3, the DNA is TGTGCCAGTAGTTTGACTAGCGGAGATTACAATGAGCAGTTCTTC.

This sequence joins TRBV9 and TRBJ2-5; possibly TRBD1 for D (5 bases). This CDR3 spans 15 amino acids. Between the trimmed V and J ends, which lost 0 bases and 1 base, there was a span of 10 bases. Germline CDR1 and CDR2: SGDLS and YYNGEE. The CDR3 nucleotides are TGTGCCAGCAGCGTAGACGGACACCTCCAAGAGACCCAGTACTTC. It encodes CASSVDGHLQETQYF.

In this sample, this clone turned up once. The chain's CDR3 is CASSLTGFNAIITYEQYF. CDR3 nucleotides: TGTGCCAGCAGCTTGACAGGATTTAATGCGATCATAACTTACGAGCAGTACTTC. J is TRBJ2-7 and V is TRBV5-6, with D maybe TRBD1 (5 bases). The CDR3 loop spans 18 amino acids. The ends were cut back, 1 base at V and 4 bases at J, with 24 bases in the middle. Germline V lookup: CDR1 SGHDT, CDR2 YYEEEE.

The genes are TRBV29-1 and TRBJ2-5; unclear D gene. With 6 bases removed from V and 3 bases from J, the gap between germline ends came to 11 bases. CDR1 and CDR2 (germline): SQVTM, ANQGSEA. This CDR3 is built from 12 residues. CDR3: CSVIGKKETQYF. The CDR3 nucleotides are TGCAGCGTAATCGGTAAAAAAGAGACCCAGTACTTC. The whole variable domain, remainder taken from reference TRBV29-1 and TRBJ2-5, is SAVISQKPSRDICQRGTSLTIQCQVDSQVTMMFWYRQQPGQSLTLIATANQGSEATYESGFVIDKFPISRPNLTFSTLTVSNMSPEDSSIYLCSVIGKKETQYFGPGTRLLVL.